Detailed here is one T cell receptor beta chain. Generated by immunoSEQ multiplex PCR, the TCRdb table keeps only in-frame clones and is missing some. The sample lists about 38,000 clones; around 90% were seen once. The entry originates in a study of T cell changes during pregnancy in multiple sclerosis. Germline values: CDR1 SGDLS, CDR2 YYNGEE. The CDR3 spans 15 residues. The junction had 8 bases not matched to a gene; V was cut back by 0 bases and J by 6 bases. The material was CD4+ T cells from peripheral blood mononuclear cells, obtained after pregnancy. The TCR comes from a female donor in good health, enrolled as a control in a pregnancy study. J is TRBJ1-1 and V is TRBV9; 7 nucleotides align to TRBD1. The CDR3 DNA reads TGTGCCAGCAGCGTAGGGGCGGGGACAGAATCTGAAGCTTTCTTT. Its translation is CASSVGAGTESEAFF.